Sequencing of this TCR beta chain was carried out in a study of cytomegalovirus exposure and HLA in healthy donors. The PCR ran on 60 Vbeta and 13 Jbeta primers. Clones were sequenced by immunoSEQ multiplex PCR, and TCRdb holds only the in-frame ones, with some missing. The table lists tens of thousands of clones. The J segment lost 1 base and the V segment lost 4 bases, leaving 4 bases of the junction unmatched. This CDR3 is 15 amino acids long. The germline V gene encodes CDR1 SGHKS and CDR2 YYEKEE (reference sequence). The receptor comes from a female donor in good health and CMV-seropositive. This rearrangement joins TRBV5-5 to TRBJ2-1, with 8 bases aligning to TRBD1. The sequenced sample was PBMCs. CDR3 bases: TGTGCCAGCAGCCCGACAGGGGATTCCTACAATGAGCAGTTCTTC. It yields the protein CASSPTGDSYNEQFF.